This entry features one TCR beta chain sequence. Method: immunoSEQ multiplex PCR; TCRdb's copy keeps in-frame clones and lacks some. The table lists about 97,000 clones, 85% to 95% of them singletons, with 5% to 6% in the top ten. The sample comes from a study of blood T cell repertoires in COVID-19. Study at large: In each case, the material was cDNA or gDNA derived from T cells, B-cell-depleted T cells, or PBMCs.

Trimming removed 0 bases from V and 4 bases from J, with 14 bases in between. Per the germline V gene, CDR1 is SGHRS and CDR2 is YFSETQ. This CDR3 is built from 15 residues. The chain carries TRBV5-1 and TRBJ2-7, with D possibly TRBD2 on 5 matching bases. Sequenced input: peripheral blood. This sequence was found in a man aged 45-65 years with active COVID-19. The CDR3 DNA is TGCGCCAGCAGCTTGGCCGGGTATCGGGGTTACGAGCAGTACTTC. Protein product: CASSLAGYRGYEQYF.